These T cell receptor beta chains were read from a single sample in a study of blood T cell repertoires in COVID-19. Generated by immunoSEQ multiplex PCR, the TCRdb table keeps only in-frame clones and is missing some. Among approximately 500,000 clones listed, more than 75% were seen once. The material sequenced was PBMCs or T cells enriched from blood (not recorded which). The receptors were sampled from a woman between 35 and 50 years old who had recovered from COVID-19. CDR3s include the opening cysteine and the closing phenylalanine or tryptophan. The D gene is left open where the match is weak. Only some rows state a clone size, as once, few, many or a class for expanded clones.

j_gene,d_gene,v_gene,abundance,CDR3nt,CDR3aa
TRBJ2-2,.,TRBV12-5,once,TGTGCTAGTGGTTTGGTAGAGGGTTCGACCACCGGGGAGCTGTTTTTT,CASGLVEGSTTGELFF
TRBJ2-2,.,TRBV19,few,TGTGCCAGTAGTATCCGAGGCCAAAAAGTGGGCGGGGAGCTGTTTTTT,CASSIRGQKVGGELFF
TRBJ1-2,TRBD1,TRBV9,once,TGTGCCAGCAGCGTCGGGACAGGGGGCGGCTACACCTTC,CASSVGTGGGYTF
TRBJ2-1,.,TRBV6-5,.,TGTGCCAGCACTGGCCTCAATGAGCAGTTCTTC,CASTGLNEQFF
TRBJ2-1,.,TRBV13,.,TGTGCCAGCACTCAAGCGGTCTACAATGAGCAGTTCTTC,CASTQAVYNEQFF
TRBJ1-5,.,TRBV10-2,.,TGCGCCAGCAGCGCGACAGTCTCAGGTCAGCCCCAGCATTTT,CASSATVSGQPQHF
TRBJ2-2,.,TRBV5-4,.,TGTGCCAGCAGCTTGGACTACCGTGCCACCGGGGAGCTGTTTTTT,CASSLDYRATGELFF
TRBJ1-2,.,TRBV2,.,TGTGCCAGCAGTGAGGGGGCTCTCTATGGCTACACCTTC,CASSEGALYGYTF
TRBJ1-5,TRBD1,TRBV3-1/TRBV3-2,.,TGTGCCAGCAGCGAAGGGACAGGGGATCAGCCCCAGCATTTT,CASSEGTGDQPQHF
TRBJ2-5,TRBD2,TRBV11-2,.,TGTGCCAGCAGCTGGACCGGGACTAGCGGGAGCCCAGAGACCCAGTACTTC,CASSWTGTSGSPETQYF
TRBJ2-1,TRBD2,TRBV25-1,.,TGTGCCAGCACTGGGGGACTAGCGGGAGGGCCAGAAGAGTTCTTC,CASTGGLAGGPEEFF
TRBJ2-2,.,TRBV29-1,.,TGCAGCGGCCTACCGGGACAGAACACCGGGGAGCTGTTTTTT,CSGLPGQNTGELFF
TRBJ2-1,.,TRBV7-9,.,TGTGCCAGCAGCTTAGCAGCGAGCTCCTACAATGAGCAGTTCTTC,CASSLAASSYNEQFF
TRBJ2-1,TRBD2,TRBV5-1,.,TGCGCCAGCAGCTTCACTAGCGGGAGGCAGGGGGAGAATGAGCAGTTCTTC,CASSFTSGRQGENEQFF
TRBJ2-5,TRBD1,TRBV12-3/TRBV12-4,.,TGTGCCAGCACCTTAGGGGGCGCTGAGACCCAGTACTTC,CASTLGGAETQYF
TRBJ1-3,.,TRBV7-6,.,TGTGCCAGCAGCTTAGGAGGAAGGGGCTCTGGAAACACCATATATTTT,CASSLGGRGSGNTIYF
TRBJ1-3,.,TRBV19,.,TGTGCCAGTAGCCCTGGGGGGGCTGGAAACACCATATATTTT,CASSPGGAGNTIYF